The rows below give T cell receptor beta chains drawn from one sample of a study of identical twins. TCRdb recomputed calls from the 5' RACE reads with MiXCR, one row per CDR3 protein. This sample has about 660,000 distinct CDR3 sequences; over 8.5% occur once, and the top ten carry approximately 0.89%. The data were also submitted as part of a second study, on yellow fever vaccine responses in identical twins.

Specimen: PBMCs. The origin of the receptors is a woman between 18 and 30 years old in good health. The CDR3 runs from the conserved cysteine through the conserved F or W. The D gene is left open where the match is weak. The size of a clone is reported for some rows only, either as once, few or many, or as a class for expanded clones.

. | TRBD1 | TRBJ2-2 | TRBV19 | CASNKGGGNFANTGELFF | TGTGCCAGTAACAAAGGGGGCGGAAACTTCGCGAACACCGGGGAGCTGTTTTTT
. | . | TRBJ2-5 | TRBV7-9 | CASSGQNQETQYF | TGTGCCAGCAGCGGACAAAATCAAGAGACCCAGTACTTC
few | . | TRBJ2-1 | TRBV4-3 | CASSQDSAGYNEQFF | TGCGCCAGCAGCCAAGATTCAGCGGGCTACAATGAGCAGTTCTTC
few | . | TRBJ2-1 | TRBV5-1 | CASSKGGARGNEQFF | TGCGCCAGCAGCAAGGGGGGGGCTCGCGGGAATGAGCAGTTCTTC
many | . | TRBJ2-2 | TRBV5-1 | CASSLAATNTGELFF | TGCGCCAGCAGCTTGGCGGCCACTAACACCGGGGAGCTGTTTTTT
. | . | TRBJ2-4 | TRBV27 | CASSPTHRQRAKNIQYF | TGTGCCAGCAGTCCCACACACCGACAGAGAGCCAAAAACATTCAGTACTTC
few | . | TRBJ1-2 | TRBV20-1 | CSAFTGNYGYTF | TGCAGTGCCTTTACAGGGAACTATGGCTACACCTTC
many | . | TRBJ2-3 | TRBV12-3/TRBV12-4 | CASSLVLGTDTQYF | TGTGCCAGCAGTTTGGTTTTGGGCACAGATACGCAGTATTTT
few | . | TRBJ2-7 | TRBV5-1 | CASSLAPGETYEQYF | TGCGCCAGCAGCTTGGCCCCAGGGGAAACCTACGAGCAGTACTTC
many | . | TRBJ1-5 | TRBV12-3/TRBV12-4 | CASSLQGGVLNQPQHF | TGTGCCAGCAGTTTGCAGGGAGGGGTCCTCAATCAGCCCCAGCATTTT
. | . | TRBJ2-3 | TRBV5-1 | CASSLSLGTSTDTQYF | TGCGCCAGCAGCTTGAGCTTGGGGACTAGCACAGATACGCAGTATTTT
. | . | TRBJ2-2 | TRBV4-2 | CASSWGHPNTGELFF | TGTGCCAGCAGCTGGGGGCACCCGAACACCGGGGAGCTGTTTTTT
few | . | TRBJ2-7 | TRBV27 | CASSSAGVSYEQYF | TGTGCCAGCAGTTCCGCGGGCGTTTCCTACGAGCAGTACTTC
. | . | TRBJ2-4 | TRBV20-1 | CSARDLGGDIQYF | TGCAGTGCTAGAGATCTCGGTGGAGACATTCAGTACTTC
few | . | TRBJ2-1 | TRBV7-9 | CASSLRQPRQFF | TGTGCCAGCAGCTTGAGACAGCCCCGGCAGTTCTTC
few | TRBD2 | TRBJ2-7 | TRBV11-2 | CASSLDGMGLGSSYEQYF | TGTGCCAGCAGCTTAGATGGGATGGGACTAGGGAGCTCCTACGAGCAGTACTTC
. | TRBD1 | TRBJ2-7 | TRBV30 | CAWSPTGTASYEQYF | TGTGCCTGGAGTCCAACCGGGACAGCCTCCTACGAGCAGTACTTC
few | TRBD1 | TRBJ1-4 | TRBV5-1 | CASSLVQGAGEKLFF | TGCGCCAGCAGCTTGGTTCAGGGGGCTGGTGAAAAACTGTTTTTT
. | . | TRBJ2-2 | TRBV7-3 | CASSLKQNTGELFF | TGTGCCAGCAGCTTAAAGCAGAACACCGGGGAGCTGTTTTTT
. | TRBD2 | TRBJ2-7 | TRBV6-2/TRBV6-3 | CASSDVPTSLYEQYF | TGTGCCAGCAGTGACGTACCGACTAGCCTCTACGAGCAGTACTTC
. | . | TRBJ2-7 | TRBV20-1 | CRAAGEQYF | TGCAGGGCCGCGGGCGAGCAGTACTTC
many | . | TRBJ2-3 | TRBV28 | CASSLVVMGTDTQYF | TGTGCCAGCAGTTTGGTAGTGATGGGCACAGATACGCAGTATTTT
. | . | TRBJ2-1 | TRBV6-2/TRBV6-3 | CASSHTGSKDEQFF | TGTGCCAGCAGCCACACCGGGAGTAAGGATGAGCAGTTCTTC
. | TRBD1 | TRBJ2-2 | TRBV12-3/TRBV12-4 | CASIRQGASGELFF | TGTGCCAGCATCCGACAGGGGGCTTCCGGGGAGCTGTTTTTT